This TCR beta chain was recorded in a study of blood T cells in healthy people across ages. The CDR3 is 15 residues long. V was trimmed by 6 bases and J by 5 bases, leaving 19 bases between them. Per the germline V gene, CDR1 is MDHEN and CDR2 is SYDVKM. The authors ran a second PCR of 7 to 11 cycles using a sample-barcoded 5' primer and a J-beta primer mix. A template-switch adaptor containing 12 random nucleotides labeled each cDNA molecule. TCRdb ran MiXCR on the 5' RACE reads and lists one entry per CDR3 protein. The sample has roughly 1,500,000 distinct CDR3 sequences; around 35% are singletons. V gene TRBV28 combines with J gene TRBJ1-1, with a possible D match to TRBD1 (5 bases). Source material: blood. This sequence originates from a woman younger than 45 in good health. The CDR3 protein is CASRPAGGWGTEAFF. The CDR3 DNA is TGTGCCAGCAGGCCCGCCGGGGGATGGGGAACTGAAGCTTTCTTT. The whole variable domain, filled in from reference TRBV28 and TRBJ1-1, reads DVKVTQSSRYLVKRTGEKVFLECVQDMDHENMFWYRQDPGLGLRLIYFSYDVKMKEKGDIPEGYSVSREKKERFSLILESASTNQTSMYLCASRPAGGWGTEAFFGQGTRLTVV.